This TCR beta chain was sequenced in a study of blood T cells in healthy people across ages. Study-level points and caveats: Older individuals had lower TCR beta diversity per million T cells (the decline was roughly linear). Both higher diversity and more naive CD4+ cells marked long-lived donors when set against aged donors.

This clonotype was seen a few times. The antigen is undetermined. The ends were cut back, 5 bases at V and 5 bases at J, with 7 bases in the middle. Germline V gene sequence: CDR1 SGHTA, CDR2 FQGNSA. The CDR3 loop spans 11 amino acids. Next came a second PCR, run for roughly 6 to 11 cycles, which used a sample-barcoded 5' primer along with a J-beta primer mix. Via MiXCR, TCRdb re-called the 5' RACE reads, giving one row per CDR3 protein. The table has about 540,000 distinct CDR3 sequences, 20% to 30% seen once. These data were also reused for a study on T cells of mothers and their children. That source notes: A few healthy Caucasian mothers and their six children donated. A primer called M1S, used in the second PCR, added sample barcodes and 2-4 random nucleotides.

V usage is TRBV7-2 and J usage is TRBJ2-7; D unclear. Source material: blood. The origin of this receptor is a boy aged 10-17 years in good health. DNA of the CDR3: TGTGCCAGCAGCCCCGCTCACGAGCAGTACTTC. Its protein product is CASSPAHEQYF.